This T cell receptor beta chain was sequenced during a study of T cells in narcolepsy. Study-wide context: Donors had narcolepsy type 1 or type 2, or were healthy controls. Study outcomes and limitations: HCRT-specific and TRIB2-specific autoreactive clonotypes appeared among same-patient CSF and blood CD4+ clonotypes. Autoreactive clone sequences were missing from some blood memory CD4+ repertoires. Reportedly, autoreactive clonotypes were serially detected in patients' blood but not controls'.

The germline V gene encodes CDR1 SGHVS and CDR2 FQNEAQ. The CDR3 spans 14 residues. V dropped 4 bases and J dropped 4 bases, with 13 bases sitting between them. Libraries were prepared by immunoSEQ multiplex PCR; TCRdb keeps only in-frame clonotypes and omits some of them. The sample contains about 36,000 clones, roughly 86% of which appear only once. Concerning this clone itself: Antigen: not known.

The rearrangement links TRBV7-8 to TRBJ2-5; the D gene could be TRBD1 or TRBD2 (5 bases each). The sequence came from a human donor in good health. The material sequenced was memory (CD45RA-) CD4+ T cells from blood. The CDR3 loop is CASSSGWGTETQYF. The CDR3 DNA is TGTGCCAGCAGCTCCGGGTGGGGGACAGAGACCCAGTACTTC.